Listed below are T cell receptor beta chains from one sample, sequenced in a study of blood T cell repertoires in COVID-19. TCRdb's copy holds only in-frame clones and misses some; the assay was immunoSEQ multiplex PCR. In the table there are a few hundred thousand clones, around 86% of which are singletons. Source material: PBMCs or T cells enriched from blood (not recorded which). These receptors all stem from a woman aged 50 to 65 who had recovered from COVID-19. Both conserved end residues are part of each CDR3. Clone sizes are given selectively: once, few, many, or a class where the clone is expanded.

v_call: TRBV3-1/TRBV3-2
clone_size: .
cdr3_aa: CASSHPGWNTEAFF

v_call: TRBV25-1
clone_size: .
cdr3_aa: CASREGAGYSGNTIYF

v_call: TRBV9
clone_size: .
cdr3_aa: CASSVDPTTGDGGQETQYF

v_call: TRBV19
clone_size: .
cdr3_aa: CASSIGQGRLQPQHF

v_call: TRBV10-2
clone_size: .
cdr3_aa: CASSEWDRDGYTF

v_call: TRBV6-1
clone_size: .
cdr3_aa: CASSDGDSYGYTF

v_call: TRBV27
clone_size: .
cdr3_aa: CASSSGQPGYNEQFF

v_call: TRBV9
clone_size: .
cdr3_aa: CASSRDSMNTEAFF

v_call: TRBV10-3
clone_size: few
cdr3_aa: CAISGGQGRNYEQYF

v_call: TRBV2
clone_size: .
cdr3_aa: CASIRAQGEKLFF

v_call: TRBV19
clone_size: .
cdr3_aa: CASSMHAGTGRETQYF

v_call: TRBV4-1
clone_size: .
cdr3_aa: CASSQDGNTEAFF

v_call: TRBV9
clone_size: .
cdr3_aa: CASSSVDSPFNEQFF

v_call: TRBV29-1
clone_size: .
cdr3_aa: CSVEPGDRGTDTQYF

v_call: TRBV5-4
clone_size: .
cdr3_aa: CASSLPPSSGANVLTF

v_call: TRBV14
clone_size: once
cdr3_aa: CASSQSLAGITGELFF

v_call: TRBV19
clone_size: few
cdr3_aa: CASSPTRTGGANNSPLHF

v_call: TRBV6-5
clone_size: .
cdr3_aa: CASRGFSGGWDTQYF

v_call: TRBV7-9
clone_size: .
cdr3_aa: CASSRPLAGGHSEQFF